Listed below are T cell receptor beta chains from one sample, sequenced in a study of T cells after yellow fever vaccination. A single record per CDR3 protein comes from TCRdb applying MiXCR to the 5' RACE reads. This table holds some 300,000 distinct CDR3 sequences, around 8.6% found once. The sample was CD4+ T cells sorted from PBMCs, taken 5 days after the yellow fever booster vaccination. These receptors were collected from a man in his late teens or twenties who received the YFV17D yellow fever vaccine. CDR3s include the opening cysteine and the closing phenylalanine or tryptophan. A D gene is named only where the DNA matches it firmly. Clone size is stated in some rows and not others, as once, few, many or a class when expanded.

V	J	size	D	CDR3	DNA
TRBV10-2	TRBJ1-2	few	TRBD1	CASRGPGGSDGYTF	TGCGCCAGCAGGGGTCCAGGGGGAAGTGATGGCTACACCTTC
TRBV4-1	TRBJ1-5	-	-	CASRAGEGVQPQHF	TGCGCCAGCAGAGCCGGTGAGGGGGTCCAGCCCCAGCATTTT
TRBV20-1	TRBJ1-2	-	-	CSAADSAHYGYTF	TGCAGTGCTGCGGACTCTGCCCATTATGGCTACACCTTC
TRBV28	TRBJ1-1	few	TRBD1	CAISRGGILDAFF	TGTGCTATCAGCAGGGGGGGAATTTTAGACGCTTTCTTT
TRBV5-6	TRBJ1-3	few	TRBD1	CASSLLQGEAGNTIYF	TGTGCCAGCAGCTTGTTGCAGGGGGAGGCTGGAAACACCATATATTTT
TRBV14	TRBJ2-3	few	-	CASSQSLVTNTQYF	TGTGCCAGCAGCCAGAGCTTAGTGACGAATACGCAGTATTTT
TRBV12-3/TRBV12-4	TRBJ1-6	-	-	CASTNWGYNSPLHF	TGTGCCAGCACTAACTGGGGCTATAATTCACCCCTCCACTTT
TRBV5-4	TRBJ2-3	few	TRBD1	CASSMDRGATDTQYF	TGTGCCAGCAGCATGGACAGGGGAGCCACAGATACGCAGTATTTT
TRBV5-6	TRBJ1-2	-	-	CASSLQGFSYGYTF	TGTGCCAGCAGCTTGCAGGGGTTTAGCTATGGCTACACCTTC
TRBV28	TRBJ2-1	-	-	CASSLAAMVATYNEQFF	TGTGCCAGCAGTTTAGCGGCGATGGTAGCGACTTACAATGAGCAGTTCTTC
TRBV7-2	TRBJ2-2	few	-	CASSLRGGTGELFF	TGTGCCAGCAGCTTGAGGGGGGGCACCGGGGAGCTGTTTTTT
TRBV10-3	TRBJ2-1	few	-	CAISPGSSEQFF	TGTGCCATCAGTCCGGGGTCGAGTGAGCAGTTCTTC
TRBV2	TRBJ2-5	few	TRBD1	CASRPGTGYQETQYF	TGTGCCAGCAGACCCGGGACAGGGTACCAAGAGACCCAGTACTTC
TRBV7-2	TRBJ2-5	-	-	CASSLVLQAGGETQYF	TGTGCCAGCAGCTTAGTCCTCCAGGCCGGAGGAGAGACCCAGTACTTC
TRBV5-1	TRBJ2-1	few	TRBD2	CASSLGGTRQTYNEQFF	TGCGCCAGCAGCTTAGGGGGGACTAGGCAAACCTACAATGAGCAGTTCTTC
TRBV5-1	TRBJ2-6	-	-	CASSPSGEPGANVLTF	TGCGCCAGCAGCCCCTCAGGGGAACCTGGGGCCAACGTCCTGACTTTC
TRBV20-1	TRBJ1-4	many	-	CSAGTPATNEKLFF	TGCAGTGCGGGGACGCCCGCAACTAATGAAAAACTGTTTTTT
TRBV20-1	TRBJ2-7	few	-	CSAVGRTYEQYF	TGCAGTGCGGTGGGCAGAACCTACGAGCAGTACTTC
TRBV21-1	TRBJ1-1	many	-	CASSKTQKIRGQGYPNTEAFF	TGTGCCAGCAGCAAAACCCAAAAAATTCGGGGACAGGGGTATCCGAACACTGAAGCTTTCTTT
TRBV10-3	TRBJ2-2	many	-	CAISGQKDTGELFF	TGTGCCATCAGTGGACAGAAGGACACCGGGGAGCTGTTTTTT
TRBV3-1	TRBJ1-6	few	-	CASTDTSSYNSPLHF	TGTGCCAGCACCGACACGAGCTCCTATAATTCACCCCTCCACTTT
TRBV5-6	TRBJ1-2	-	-	CASRFSSAYGYTF	TGTGCCAGCAGATTCTCGTCAGCCTATGGCTACACCTTC
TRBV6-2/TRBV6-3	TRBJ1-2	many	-	CASSYSGHGYTF	TGTGCCAGCAGTTACTCGGGACACGGCTACACCTTC
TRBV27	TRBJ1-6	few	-	CASSLRGSPLHF	TGTGCCAGCAGCCTGAGGGGTTCACCCCTCCACTTT
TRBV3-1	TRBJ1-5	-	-	CASSQAGLDQPQHF	TGTGCCAGCAGCCAAGCTGGATTGGATCAGCCCCAGCATTTT
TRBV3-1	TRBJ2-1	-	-	CASSQVKGRNEQFF	TGTGCCAGCAGCCAAGTGAAGGGTCGGAATGAGCAGTTCTTC
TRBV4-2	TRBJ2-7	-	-	CASSPDRNNHYEQYF	TGTGCCAGCAGCCCCGACAGGAACAATCACTACGAGCAGTACTTC
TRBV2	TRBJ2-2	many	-	CASSLDQGAGELFF	TGTGCCAGCAGCCTGGACCAAGGCGCCGGGGAGCTGTTTTTT
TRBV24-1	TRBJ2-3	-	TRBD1	CATSDSSRQGSTDTQYF	TGTGCCACCAGTGATTCCTCCCGACAGGGGAGCACAGATACGCAGTATTTT
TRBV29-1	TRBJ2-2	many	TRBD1	CSVEDMGQVELFF	TGCAGCGTTGAAGATATGGGACAGGTGGAGCTGTTTTTT
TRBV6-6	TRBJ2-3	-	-	CASSYSSGSTDTQYF	TGTGCCAGCAGTTACTCGTCAGGGAGCACAGATACGCAGTATTTT
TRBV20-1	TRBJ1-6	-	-	CSARDRQGRNSPLHF	TGCAGTGCTAGAGATCGCCAGGGGAGGAATTCACCCCTCCACTTT
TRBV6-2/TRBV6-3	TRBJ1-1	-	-	CASSVILNTEAFF	TGTGCCAGCAGCGTGATTTTAAACACTGAAGCTTTCTTT
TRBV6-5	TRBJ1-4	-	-	CASSYSTRGNEKLFF	TGTGCCAGCAGTTACTCTACAAGGGGTAATGAAAAACTGTTTTTT
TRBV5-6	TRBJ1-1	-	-	CASSLHLSGEAFF	TGTGCCAGCAGCTTGCATTTGTCAGGGGAAGCTTTCTTT
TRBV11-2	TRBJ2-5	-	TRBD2	CASSPRLASGGETQYF	TGTGCCAGCAGCCCTCGCCTCGCTAGCGGGGGTGAGACCCAGTACTTC
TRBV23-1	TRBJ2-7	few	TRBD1	CASSLRDSHYYEQYF	TGCGCCAGCAGTCTCCGGGACAGCCACTACTACGAGCAGTACTTC
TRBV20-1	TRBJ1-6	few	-	CSARDRRTANSPLHF	TGCAGTGCTAGAGATCGAAGGACAGCAAATTCACCCCTCCACTTT
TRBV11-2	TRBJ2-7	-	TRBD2	CASSLRTSGTYEQYF	TGTGCCAGCAGCTTACGGACTAGCGGGACCTACGAGCAGTACTTC
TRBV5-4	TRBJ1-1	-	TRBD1	CASSFGQGANTEAFF	TGTGCCAGCAGCTTTGGTCAGGGGGCGAACACTGAAGCTTTCTTT
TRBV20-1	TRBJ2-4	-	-	CSANLLDSNKNIQYF	TGCAGTGCTAACTTATTGGACAGCAACAAAAACATTCAGTACTTC
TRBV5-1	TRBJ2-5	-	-	CASSLTFGPGETQYF	TGCGCCAGCAGCCTTACCTTCGGGCCCGGGGAGACCCAGTACTTC
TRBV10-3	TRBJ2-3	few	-	CAISVSQGTDTQYF	TGTGCCATCAGTGTGAGTCAGGGCACAGATACGCAGTATTTT
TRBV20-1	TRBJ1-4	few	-	CSATSDTEKLFF	TGCAGTGCTACCAGCGATACTGAAAAACTGTTTTTT
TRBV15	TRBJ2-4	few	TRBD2	CATSLPRGGPHIQYF	TGTGCCACCAGTCTTCCACGGGGGGGCCCTCACATTCAGTACTTC
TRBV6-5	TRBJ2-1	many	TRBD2	CASRPKAGAPNEQFF	TGTGCCAGCAGACCTAAAGCGGGGGCTCCCAATGAGCAGTTCTTC
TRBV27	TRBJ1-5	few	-	CASSALHQPQHF	TGTGCCAGCAGTGCCTTACACCAGCCCCAGCATTTT
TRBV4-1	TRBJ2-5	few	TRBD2	CASSQVGRGAAETQYF	TGCGCCAGCAGCCAAGTAGGGCGGGGGGCGGCGGAGACCCAGTACTTC
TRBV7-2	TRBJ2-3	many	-	CASSLGAGHRDRDTQYF	TGTGCCAGCAGCTTAGGGGCCGGGCACAGGGATCGAGATACGCAGTATTTT
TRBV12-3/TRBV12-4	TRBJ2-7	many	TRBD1	CASSDSGQGGLYEQYF	TGTGCCAGCAGTGACTCGGGACAGGGGGGGCTATACGAGCAGTACTTC
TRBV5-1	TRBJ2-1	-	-	CASSLVGDHEQFF	TGCGCCAGCAGCTTGGTCGGGGACCATGAGCAGTTCTTC
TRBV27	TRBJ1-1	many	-	CASSRQENTEAFF	TGTGCCAGCAGCCGACAGGAGAACACTGAAGCTTTCTTT
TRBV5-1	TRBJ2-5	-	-	CASSSPGVVETQYF	TGCGCCAGCAGCTCACCAGGGGTAGTGGAGACCCAGTACTTC
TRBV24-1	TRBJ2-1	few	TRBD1	CATRTGMKGNEQFF	TGTGCCACGCGGACAGGGATGAAGGGGAATGAGCAGTTCTTC
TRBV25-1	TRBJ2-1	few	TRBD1	CASGAGQGYNEQFF	TGTGCCAGCGGGGCAGGACAGGGGTACAATGAGCAGTTCTTC